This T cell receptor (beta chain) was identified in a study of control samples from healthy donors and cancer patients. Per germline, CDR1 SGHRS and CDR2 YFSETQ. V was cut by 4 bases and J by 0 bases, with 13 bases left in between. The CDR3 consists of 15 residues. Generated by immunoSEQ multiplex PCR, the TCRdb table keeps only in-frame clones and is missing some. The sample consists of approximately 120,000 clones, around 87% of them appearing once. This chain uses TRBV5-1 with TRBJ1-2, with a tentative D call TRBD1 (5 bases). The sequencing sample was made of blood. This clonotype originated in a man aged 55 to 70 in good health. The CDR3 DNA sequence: TGCGCCAGCAGCCCGGGCGACAGTACTAACTATGGCTACACCTTC. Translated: CASSPGDSTNYGYTF.